Listed here are 32 T cell receptor beta chains from one sample, sequenced in a study of post-analysis software for immune sequencing data. Broader study findings: The study found TRBV5-6, TRBV5-1 and TRBV20-1 among five or six TRBV segments more frequent in patients than controls.

Presence of unique molecular identifiers characterized the TCR beta cDNA libraries. TCRdb reprocessed the PCR reads with MiXCR, giving one entry per CDR3 protein. The sample has roughly 200,000 distinct CDR3 sequences, roughly 28% seen once. No antigens are known for them. Sequenced sample: blood. Receptors were obtained from a girl between 2 and 17 years old with multiple sclerosis.

The chain employs TRBV27 and TRBJ2-1, with D hard to call. Germline-derived CDR1 and CDR2 are MNHEY and SMNVEV (reference sequence). V lost 3 bases and J 7 bases, leaving 7 bases between the germline ends. This CDR3 is 12 amino acids long. Written as DNA, the CDR3 is TGTGCCAGCAGTTTGAAAAGGAATGAGCAGTTCTTC. It encodes CASSLKRNEQFF.

The rearrangement uses TRBV6-2 or TRBV6-3 and TRBJ2-5; TRBD2 agrees at 12 bases. Trimming took 4 bases from V and 13 from J; bases not matched to a gene: 10. The CDR3 contains 14 residues. Germline V lookup: CDR1 MNHEY, CDR2 SVGEGT. Here the CDR3 reads CASSSASGRADRYF. The CDR3 DNA reads TGTGCCAGCAGTTCTGCTAGCGGGAGGGCCGATCGGTACTTC.

The genes are TRBV5-1 and TRBJ2-7; no clear D gene. In germline, CDR1 is SGHRS, CDR2 YFSETQ. V gave up 4 bases and J gave up 6 bases, with 17 bases separating them. This CDR3 is 14 amino acids long. The CDR3, as DNA: TGCGCCAGCAGCCCGGACCCCGGGTTCTCCGAGCAGTACTTC. Its protein is CASSPDPGFSEQYF. The variable domain in full, completed from reference TRBV5-1 and TRBJ2-7, reads KAGVTQTPRYLIKTRGQQVTLSCSPISGHRSVSWYQQTPGQGLQFLFEYFSETQRNKGNFPGRFSGRQFSNSRSEMNVSTLELGDSALYLCASSPDPGFSEQYFGPGTRLTVT.

This clonotype was recorded a few times. A much larger clone is a single base away; this may be a read error. The chain employs TRBV6-5 and TRBJ2-7, with D unresolved. Looked up from germline, CDR1 is MNHEY and CDR2 is SVGAGI. V dropped 5 bases and J dropped 7 bases, with 12 bases sitting between them. The CDR3 length is 12 residues. The CDR3 protein is CASSPRCGEQYF. Here the CDR3 DNA reads TGTGCCAGCAGTCCCCGGTGTGGGGAGCAGTACTTC.

There are many counts of this clonotype. DNA of the CDR3: TGTGCCAGCAGCCCAGAGACAGCTCTGACCCAGTACTTC. It encodes CASSPETALTQYF. The chain combines TRBV11-1 with TRBJ2-5; possibly TRBD1 for D (5 bases). This CDR3 region has 13 residues. Deletions cut 5 bases from V and 7 bases from J, with 14 bases between. Germline CDR1 and CDR2: SGHAT and FQDESV (reference sequence).

The sample holds many counts of this clonotype. The V and J genes are TRBV9 and TRBJ2-1; TRBD2 agrees at 10 bases. Germline V lookup: CDR1 SGDLS, CDR2 YYNGEE. The J segment lost 6 bases and the V segment lost 0 bases, leaving 3 bases of the junction unmatched. The CDR3 consists of 15 residues. CDR3 bases: TGTGCCAGCAGCGTAGGAGGGACTAGCGTCAATGAGCAGTTCTTC. Translated, it gives CASSVGGTSVNEQFF.

The chain has TRBV7-8 and TRBJ2-7; no clear D gene. V was clipped by 2 bases and J by 2 bases, with 13 bases between them. The length of the CDR3 is 15 residues. Germline V gene lookup returns CDR1 SGHVS and CDR2 FQNEAQ. CDR3 amino acids: CASSLREPPTYEQYF. The DNA of the CDR3 is TGTGCCAGCAGCTTAAGGGAACCACCCACCTACGAGCAGTACTTC.

The table lists this clonotype with a few counts. The V and J genes are TRBV28 and TRBJ1-1; D perhaps matches TRBD1 (6 bases). This CDR3 has 13 amino acids. Germline CDR1 is MDHEN and CDR2 is SYDVKM. V lost 1 base and J lost 6, with 9 bases in between. The CDR3 coding sequence is TGTGCCAGCAGTTTATACCGACAGGCTGAAGCTTTCTTT. It translates to CASSLYRQAEAFF. Supplemented by reference TRBV28 and TRBJ1-1, the full variable domain reads DVKVTQSSRYLVKRTGEKVFLECVQDMDHENMFWYRQDPGLGLRLIYFSYDVKMKEKGDIPEGYSVSREKKERFSLILESASTNQTSMYLCASSLYRQAEAFFGQGTRLTVV.

This clonotype was seen a handful of times. J is TRBJ1-6 and V is TRBV12-3 or TRBV12-4; D remains unclear. The CDR3 loop spans 14 amino acids. The germline V and J ends were trimmed by 2 bases and 7 bases, with 9 bases remaining between them. As DNA, the CDR3 is TGTGCCAGCAGTTTACGTGGAATAAATTCACCCCTCCACTTT. This codes for CASSLRGINSPLHF.

This clonotype was observed many times. V is TRBV20-1 and J is TRBJ2-4; D ambiguous. The CDR3 contains 13 residues. Germline V gene lookup returns CDR1 DFQATT and CDR2 SNEGSKA (reference sequence). V lost 3 bases to trimming and J lost 0 bases, with 6 bases between them. For the CDR3, the DNA is TGCAGTGCTAGGAAGGTAGCCAAAAACATTCAGTACTTC. Its protein is CSARKVAKNIQYF.

Comment on this clonotype: It may be a read error: a sequence one base away is much more abundant. The chain links TRBV7-2 to TRBJ1-2, with D hard to call. Looked up from germline, CDR1 is SGHTA and CDR2 is FQGNSA. CDR3 size: 13 residues. CDR3 DNA sequence: TGTGCCAGCAACTTAGGCGCCTACTATGGCTACACCTTC. Translated: CASNLGAYYGYTF. Combining the CDR3 with reference TRBV7-2 and TRBJ1-2 gives the whole variable domain GAGVSQSPSNKVTEKGKDVELRCDPISGHTALYWYRQSLGQGLEFLIYFQGNSAPDKSGLPSDRFSAERTGGSVSTLTIQRTQQEDSAVYLCASNLGAYYGYTFGSGTRLTVV.

This clonotype occurred a few times. The chain has TRBV29-1 and TRBJ2-7; 7 positions agree with TRBD2. CDR1 is SQVTM and CDR2 is ANQGSEA in the germline V gene. The CDR3 totals 14 residues. V shed 2 bases and J 3 bases; nucleotides not matched to a gene: 7. CDR3 nucleotides: TGCAGCGTTGAATTTGCGGGAGCTAACTACGAGCAGTACTTC. It specifies CSVEFAGANYEQYF.

This clonotype was seen ten or more times. The rearrangement joins TRBV20-1 to TRBJ2-7, with D possibly being TRBD2 (7 bases). V dropped 4 bases and J dropped 5 bases, with 18 bases sitting between them. The CDR3 consists of 14 residues. The germline V gene encodes CDR1 DFQATT and CDR2 SNEGSKA (reference sequence). DNA for the CDR3: TGCAGTGCTACGGGTGGGGCGGGGGCCCACGAGCAGTACTTC. The encoded protein is CSATGGAGAHEQYF.

This clonotype appeared once. The gene calls are TRBV15 and TRBJ2-2; TRBD2 aligns across 8 bases. CDR1 LNHNV and CDR2 YYDKDF come from the germline V gene (reference sequence). The V and J ends lost 0 bases and 9 bases, in that order; junction bases with no gene match: 15. The CDR3 covers 18 residues. CDR3 loop: CATSRDKTGGPIGRELFF. The DNA for the CDR3 is TGTGCCACCAGCAGAGATAAGACGGGAGGGCCTATAGGAAGGGAGCTGTTTTTT.

About this clonotype: This clone may be a read error of a much larger clone one base away. The genes are TRBV29-1 and TRBJ2-7, with 8 bases fitting TRBD1. CDR3 length: 13 residues. Germline-derived CDR1 and CDR2 are SQVTM and ANQGSEA. This CDR3 reads CSVGTGLPYERYF. The CDR3 DNA follows: TGCAGCGTAGGGACAGGACTCCCCTACGAGCGGTACTTC.

The chain is built from TRBV20-1 and TRBJ2-4; D unresolved. The J call may not be correct, given that the DNA end is closer to TRBJ2-7. CDR3 size: 12 residues. Germline values: CDR1 DFQATT, CDR2 SNEGSKA (reference sequence). CDR3 region: CSARVQSYEQYF. The CDR3 DNA reads as TGCAGTGCTAGAGTTCAATCCTACGAGCAGTACTTC.

The table lists this clonotype with many counts. The V and J genes are TRBV20-1 and TRBJ2-5, with D possibly matching TRBD1 (6 bases). This CDR3 has 12 amino acids. The germline CDR1 and CDR2 sequences are DFQATT and SNEGSKA (reference sequence). V lost 2 bases to trimming and J lost 5 bases, with 9 bases between them. The CDR3 loop reads CSARSGDETQYF. CDR3 DNA sequence: TGCAGTGCTAGATCAGGGGATGAGACCCAGTACTTC.

This clonotype has a count of ten or more. The rearrangement links TRBV4-1 to TRBJ2-6; D ambiguous. Trimming took off 4 bases at V and 2 bases at J, with 9 bases between the two ends. Germline CDR1 is MGHRA and CDR2 is YSYEKL. The CDR3 runs 15 residues. The CDR3 protein is CASSLTDTGANVLTF. The CDR3 DNA follows: TGCGCCAGCAGCCTGACGGATACTGGGGCCAACGTCCTGACTTTC.

The chain is built from TRBV2 and TRBJ2-1, with D maybe TRBD1 (7 bases). The CDR3 is 15 residues long. Trimming took 8 bases from V and 0 from J, leaving 14 bases between them. Germline loops: CDR1 SNHLY, CDR2 FYNNEI. The CDR3 protein is CASRNRGGSYNEQFF. In DNA form, the CDR3 reads TGTGCCAGCCGCAACAGGGGAGGCTCCTACAATGAGCAGTTCTTC. Variable domain in full (rest from reference TRBV2 and TRBJ2-1): EPEVTQTPSHQVTQMGQEVILRCVPISNHLYFYWYRQILGQKVEFLVSFYNNEISEKSEIFDDQFSVERPDGSNFTLKIRSTKLEDSAMYFCASRNRGGSYNEQFFGPGTRLTVL.

This clonotype was detected many times. The chain combines TRBV20-1 with TRBJ2-7; TRBD1 matches at 8 bases. Per germline, CDR1 DFQATT and CDR2 SNEGSKA (reference sequence). This CDR3 is 14 amino acids long. V shed 4 bases, J shed 1 base, and the junction held 6 bases outside the gene matches. The CDR3 DNA reads as TGCAGTGCTAAAGGACAGGGTAGATCCTACGAGCAGTACTTC. It yields the protein CSAKGQGRSYEQYF.

This rearrangement joins TRBV20-1 to TRBJ1-1, with unresolved D. The CDR3 length is 14 residues. Germline V gives CDR1 DFQATT, CDR2 SNEGSKA (reference sequence). Trimming removed 6 bases from V and 0 bases from J, with 14 bases in between. The CDR3 region is CSARRSGMNTEAFF. The CDR3 DNA follows: TGCAGTGCCCGCAGGTCCGGCATGAACACTGAAGCTTTCTTT.

This clonotype has at least ten counts. The V and J genes are TRBV7-2 and TRBJ2-7; tentative D call: TRBD1 (6 bases). Trimming removed 3 bases at V and 5 bases at J, with 17 bases between. Germline-derived CDR1 and CDR2 are SGHTA and FQGNSA. The CDR3 spans 15 residues. DNA of the CDR3: TGTGCCAGCAGCTTCTCGGGACACTCCGGGGACGAGCAGTACTTC. Its protein product is CASSFSGHSGDEQYF.

Points on this clonotype: One base away lies a much larger clone, so this may be a sequencing read error. This chain links TRBV7-2 with TRBJ2-7; D is uncertain. V was pared by 5 bases and J by 3 bases, with 20 bases between. CDR1 is SGHTA and CDR2 is FQGNSA in the germline V gene. The CDR3 has 16 amino acids. In DNA form, the CDR3 reads TGTGCCAGCAGCCGATCCGCGGCCCTAACGCACTACGAGCAGTACTTC. Its translation is CASSRSAALTHYEQYF.

At least ten counts were recorded for this clonotype. The chain joins TRBV29-1 to TRBJ1-2, with D uncertain. CDR3 size: 11 residues. V lost 6 bases, J lost 8 bases, and 13 bases lay in between. Germline values: CDR1 SQVTM, CDR2 ANQGSEA. This CDR3 reads CSVGEVRGYTF. The CDR3 region has the DNA TGCAGCGTCGGCGAGGTTCGCGGCTACACCTTC.

The sample holds many counts of this clonotype. This rearrangement joins TRBV7-3 to TRBJ2-1; the match to TRBD1 covers 8 bases. Germline CDR1 and CDR2: SGHTA and FQGTGA. The V gene end was trimmed by 5 bases and the J gene end by 5 bases; junction bases not matched to a gene: 5. The CDR3 spans 14 residues. This chain's CDR3 is CASSPDRANNEQFF. CDR3 DNA: TGTGCCAGCAGCCCGGACAGGGCCAACAATGAGCAGTTCTTC. The whole variable domain, remainder taken from reference TRBV7-3 and TRBJ2-1, is GAGVSQTPSNKVTEKGKYVELRCDPISGHTALYWYRQSLGQGPEFLIYFQGTGAADDSGLPNDRFFAVRPEGSVSTLKIQRTERGDSAVYLCASSPDRANNEQFFGPGTRLTVL.

This clonotype was detected only a few times. The CDR3 loop is CASSRDTGLPEGYTF. The CDR3 region has the DNA TGTGCCAGCAGCCGCGATACAGGGCTCCCAGAAGGCTACACCTTC. The chain links TRBV11-2 to TRBJ1-2; the D gene is possibly TRBD1 (6 bases). Germline lookup yields CDR1 SGHAT and CDR2 FQNNGV. The V end lost 5 bases, the J end lost 8 bases, and 21 bases lay between the germline ends. This CDR3 has 15 amino acids.

This clonotype was recorded many times. V gene TRBV28 combines with J gene TRBJ2-1; 7 bases align to TRBD2. Germline values: CDR1 MDHEN, CDR2 SYDVKM. Trimming cost V 5 bases and J 10 bases; bases outside gene matches: 2. CDR3 size: 11 residues. CDR3 coding DNA: TGTGCCAGCAGTCTTAGCGGGGAGCAGTTCTTC. This codes for CASSLSGEQFF.

The chain has TRBV5-1 and TRBJ2-7; TRBD2 matches at 12 bases. This CDR3 has 16 residues. Germline V gene data show CDR1 as SGHRS and CDR2 as YFSETQ. With V trimmed by 0 bases and J by 4 bases, 5 bases remained unmatched. CDR3 bases: TGCGCCAGCAGCTTGGCCCTAGCGGGGGGGTGGTACGAGCAGTACTTC. It yields the protein CASSLALAGGWYEQYF.

Ten or more counts support this clonotype. The chain has TRBV27 and TRBJ2-3, with D possibly being TRBD2 (5 bases). Trimming removed 4 bases from V and 6 bases from J, with 14 bases in between. Germline assignment: CDR1 MNHEY and CDR2 SMNVEV (reference sequence). This CDR3 spans 14 amino acids. The CDR3 nucleotides are TGTGCCAGCAGTTCACTGCGGGCGGAGGATACGCAGTATTTT. Amino acid sequence: CASSSLRAEDTQYF.

Many counts were recorded for this clonotype. The chain has TRBV6-1 and TRBJ2-6, with D uncertain. CDR3 length equals 19 residues. CDR1 is MNHNS, CDR2 SASEGT, per germline. Between the trimmed V and J ends, which lost 6 bases and 0 bases, there was a span of 21 bases. The CDR3 sequence: CASSRPLNFANSGANVLTF. Here the CDR3 DNA reads TGTGCCAGCAGCCGACCCCTTAACTTCGCGAACTCTGGGGCCAACGTCCTGACTTTC.

This clonotype was counted ten times or more. The chain recombines TRBV7-9 with TRBJ2-3; D call uncertain. CDR3 length equals 13 residues. The germline CDR1 and CDR2 sequences are SEHNR and FQNEAQ (reference sequence). Deletions cut 5 bases from V and 3 bases from J, with 9 bases between. This CDR3 is CASSPRVTDTQYF. The DNA for the CDR3 is TGTGCCAGCAGCCCCCGAGTTACAGATACGCAGTATTTT.

This clonotype was seen repeatedly, ten times or more. V gene TRBV20-1 combines with J gene TRBJ2-7; a weak D match, TRBD2 (5 bases). This CDR3 contains 13 residues. The V end was cut by 5 bases, the J end by 3 bases, with 14 bases between. Germline loops: CDR1 DFQATT, CDR2 SNEGSKA (reference sequence). This CDR3 is CSAPDRRDYEQYF. The CDR3 bases are TGCAGTGCTCCTGATCGACGGGACTACGAGCAGTACTTC.